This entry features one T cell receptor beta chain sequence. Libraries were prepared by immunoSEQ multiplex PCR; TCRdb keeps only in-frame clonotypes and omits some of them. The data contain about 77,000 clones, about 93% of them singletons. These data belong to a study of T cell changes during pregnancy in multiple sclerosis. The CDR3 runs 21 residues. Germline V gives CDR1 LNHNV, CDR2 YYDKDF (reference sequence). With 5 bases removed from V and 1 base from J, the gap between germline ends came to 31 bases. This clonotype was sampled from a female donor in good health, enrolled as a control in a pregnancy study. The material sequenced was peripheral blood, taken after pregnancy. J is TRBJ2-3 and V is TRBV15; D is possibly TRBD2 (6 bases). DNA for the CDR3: TGTGCCACCAGCTACCCCCAGGGTGGCGGGATCAAAGCCGGGGGCACAGATACGCAGTATTTT. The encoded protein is CATSYPQGGGIKAGGTDTQYF.